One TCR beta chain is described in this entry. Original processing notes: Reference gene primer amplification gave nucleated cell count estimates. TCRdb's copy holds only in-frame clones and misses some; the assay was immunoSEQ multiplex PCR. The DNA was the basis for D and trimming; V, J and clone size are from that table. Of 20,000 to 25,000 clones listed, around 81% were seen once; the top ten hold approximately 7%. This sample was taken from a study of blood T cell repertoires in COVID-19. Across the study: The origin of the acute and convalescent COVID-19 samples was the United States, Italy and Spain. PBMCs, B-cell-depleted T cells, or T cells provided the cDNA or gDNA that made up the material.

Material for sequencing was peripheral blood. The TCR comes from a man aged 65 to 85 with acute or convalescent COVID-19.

CDR3 DNA sequence: TGTGCCAGCTCCCTAGACAGGGGAGGGCAAGAGACCCAGTACTTC. This encodes CASSLDRGGQETQYF. This rearrangement joins TRBV18 to TRBJ2-5, with D possibly matching TRBD1 (8 bases). This CDR3 comprises 15 residues. Germline values: CDR1 KGHSH, CDR2 LQKENI. The germline V and J ends were trimmed by 6 bases and 2 bases, with 16 bases remaining between them.